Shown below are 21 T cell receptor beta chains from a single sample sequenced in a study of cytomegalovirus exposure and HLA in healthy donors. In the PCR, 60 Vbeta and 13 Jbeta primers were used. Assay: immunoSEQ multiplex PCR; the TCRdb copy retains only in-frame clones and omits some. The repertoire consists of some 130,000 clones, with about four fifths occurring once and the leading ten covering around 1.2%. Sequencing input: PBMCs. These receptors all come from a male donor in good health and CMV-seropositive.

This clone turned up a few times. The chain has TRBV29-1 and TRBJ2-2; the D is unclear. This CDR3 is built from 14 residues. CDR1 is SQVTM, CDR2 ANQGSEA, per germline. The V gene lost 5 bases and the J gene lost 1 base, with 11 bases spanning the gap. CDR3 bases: TGCAGCGTTTTAGACTCAAAGAACACCGGGGAGCTGTTTTTT. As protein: CSVLDSKNTGELFF.

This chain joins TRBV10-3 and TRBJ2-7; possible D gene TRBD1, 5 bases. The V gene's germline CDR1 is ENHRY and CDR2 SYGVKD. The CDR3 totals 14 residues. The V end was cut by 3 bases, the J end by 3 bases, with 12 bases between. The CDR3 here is CAISDRQGSYEQYF. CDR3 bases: TGTGCCATCAGTGATCGCCAGGGAAGCTACGAGCAGTACTTC.

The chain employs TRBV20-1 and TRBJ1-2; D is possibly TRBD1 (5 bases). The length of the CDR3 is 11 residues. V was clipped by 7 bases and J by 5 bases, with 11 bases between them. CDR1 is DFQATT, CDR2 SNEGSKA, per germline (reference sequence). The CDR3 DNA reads TGCAGTGAATCCAGGGCGTATGGCTACACCTTC. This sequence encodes CSESRAYGYTF.

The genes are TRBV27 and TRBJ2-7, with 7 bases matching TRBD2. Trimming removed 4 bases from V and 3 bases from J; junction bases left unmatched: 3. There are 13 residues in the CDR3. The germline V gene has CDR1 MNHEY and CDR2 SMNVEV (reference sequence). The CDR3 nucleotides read TGTGCCAGCAGTTGGCAGCGGGGCTACGAGCAGTACTTC. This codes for CASSWQRGYEQYF.

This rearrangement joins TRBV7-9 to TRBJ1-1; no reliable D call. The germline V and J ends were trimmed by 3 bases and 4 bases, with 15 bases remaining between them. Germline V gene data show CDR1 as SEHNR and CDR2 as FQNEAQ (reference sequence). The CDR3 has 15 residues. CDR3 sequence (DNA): TGTGCCAGCAGCTTCGAAGGCAACCGGGGCACTGAAGCTTTCTTT. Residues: CASSFEGNRGTEAFF.

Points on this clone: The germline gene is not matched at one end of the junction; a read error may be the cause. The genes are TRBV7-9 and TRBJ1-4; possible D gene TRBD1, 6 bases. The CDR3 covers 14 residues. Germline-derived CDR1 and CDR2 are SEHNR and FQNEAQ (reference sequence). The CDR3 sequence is CSSRPSGTHEKLFF. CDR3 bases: TGTTCCAGCAGACCCTCCGGGACACATGAAAAACTGTTTTTT.

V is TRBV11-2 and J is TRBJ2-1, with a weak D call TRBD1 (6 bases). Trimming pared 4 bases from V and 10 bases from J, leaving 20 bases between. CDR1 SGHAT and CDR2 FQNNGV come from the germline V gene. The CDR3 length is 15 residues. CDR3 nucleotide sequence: TGTGCCAGCAGCTCGATAACAGGGACGGTGTGGGAGCAGTTCTTC. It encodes CASSSITGTVWEQFF.

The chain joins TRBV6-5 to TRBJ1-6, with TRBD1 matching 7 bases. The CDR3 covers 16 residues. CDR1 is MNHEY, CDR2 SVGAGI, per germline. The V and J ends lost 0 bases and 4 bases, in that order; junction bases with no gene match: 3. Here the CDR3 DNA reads TGTGCCAGCAGTTACTCTCCGGGACAGTATAATTCACCCCTCCACTTT. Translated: CASSYSPGQYNSPLHF.

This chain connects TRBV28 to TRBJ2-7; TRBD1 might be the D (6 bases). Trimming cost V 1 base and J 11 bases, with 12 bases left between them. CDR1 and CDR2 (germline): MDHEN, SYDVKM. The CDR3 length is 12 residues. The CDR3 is CASSLSLTGKYF. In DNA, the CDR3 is TGTGCCAGCAGTTTATCCCTAACAGGGAAGTACTTC.

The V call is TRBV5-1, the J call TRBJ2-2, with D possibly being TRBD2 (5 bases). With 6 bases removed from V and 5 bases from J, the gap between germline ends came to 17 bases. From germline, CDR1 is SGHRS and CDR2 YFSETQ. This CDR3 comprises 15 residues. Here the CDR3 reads CASIQAPSGTGELFF. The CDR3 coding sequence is TGCGCCAGCATCCAGGCTCCCAGCGGAACCGGGGAGCTGTTTTTT.

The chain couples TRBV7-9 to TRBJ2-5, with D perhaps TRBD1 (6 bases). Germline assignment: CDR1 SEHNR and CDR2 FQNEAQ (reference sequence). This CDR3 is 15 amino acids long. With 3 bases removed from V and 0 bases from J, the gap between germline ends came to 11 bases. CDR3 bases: TGTGCCAGCAGCTTGCCCCCAGGGGACCAAGAGACCCAGTACTTC. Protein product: CASSLPPGDQETQYF.

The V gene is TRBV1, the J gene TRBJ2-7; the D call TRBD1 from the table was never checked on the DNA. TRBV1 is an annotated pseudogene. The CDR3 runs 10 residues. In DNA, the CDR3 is TGCACCAGCAGCCAAGTTTGGCCGTACTTC. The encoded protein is CTSSQVWPYF.

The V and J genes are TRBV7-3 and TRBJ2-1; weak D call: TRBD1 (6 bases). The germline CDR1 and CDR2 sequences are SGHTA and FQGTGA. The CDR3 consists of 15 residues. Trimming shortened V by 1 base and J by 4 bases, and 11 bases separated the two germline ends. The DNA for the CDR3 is TGTGCCAGCAGCTTAAACCCCCAGGGGTACAATGAGCAGTTCTTC. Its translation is CASSLNPQGYNEQFF.

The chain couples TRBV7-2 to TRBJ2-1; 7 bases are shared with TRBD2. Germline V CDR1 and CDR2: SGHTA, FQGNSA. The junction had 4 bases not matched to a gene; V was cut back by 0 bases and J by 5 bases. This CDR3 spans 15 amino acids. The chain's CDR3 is CASSLAGGKNNEQFF. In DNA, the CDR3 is TGTGCCAGCAGCTTAGCGGGGGGGAAAAACAATGAGCAGTTCTTC. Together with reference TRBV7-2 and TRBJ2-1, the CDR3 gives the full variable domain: GAGVSQSPSNKVTEKGKDVELRCDPISGHTALYWYRQSLGQGLEFLIYFQGNSAPDKSGLPSDRFSAERTGGSVSTLTIQRTQQEDSAVYLCASSLAGGKNNEQFFGPGTRLTVL.

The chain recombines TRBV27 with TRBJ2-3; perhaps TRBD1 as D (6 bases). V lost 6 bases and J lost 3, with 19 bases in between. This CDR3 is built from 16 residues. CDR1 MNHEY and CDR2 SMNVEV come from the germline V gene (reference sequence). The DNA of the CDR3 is TGTGCCAGCAGCCAAGAACAGGGTAAGACTACAGATACGCAGTATTTT. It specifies CASSQEQGKTTDTQYF.

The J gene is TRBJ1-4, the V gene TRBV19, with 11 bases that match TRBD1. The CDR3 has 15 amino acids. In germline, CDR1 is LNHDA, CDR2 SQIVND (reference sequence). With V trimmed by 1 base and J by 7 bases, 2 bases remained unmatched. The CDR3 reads CASSIGTGGFEKLFF. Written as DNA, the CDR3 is TGTGCCAGTAGTATAGGGACAGGGGGCTTTGAAAAACTGTTTTTT.

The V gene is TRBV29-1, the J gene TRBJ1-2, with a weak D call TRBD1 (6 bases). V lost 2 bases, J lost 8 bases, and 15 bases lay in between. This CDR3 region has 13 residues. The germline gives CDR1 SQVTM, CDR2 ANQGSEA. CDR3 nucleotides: TGCAGCGTTGAAAAACAGGGAGGGGAAGGCTACACCTTC. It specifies CSVEKQGGEGYTF.

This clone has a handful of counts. The CDR3 protein is CASSFGGTGYGYTF. The CDR3 nucleotides read TGCGCCAGCAGCTTCGGGGGAACCGGCTATGGCTACACCTTC. The genes are TRBV5-1 and TRBJ1-2; TRBD1 might be the D (5 bases). Germline CDR1 SGHRS, CDR2 YFSETQ. V shed 2 bases and J shed 4 bases, with 12 bases lying between them. The CDR3 loop spans 14 amino acids.

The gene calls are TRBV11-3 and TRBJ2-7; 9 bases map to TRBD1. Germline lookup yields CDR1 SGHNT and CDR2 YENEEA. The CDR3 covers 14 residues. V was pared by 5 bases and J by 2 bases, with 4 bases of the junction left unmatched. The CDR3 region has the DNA TGTGCCAGCAGCAGGACAGGGGCGGCCTACGAGCAGTACTTC. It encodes CASSRTGAAYEQYF.

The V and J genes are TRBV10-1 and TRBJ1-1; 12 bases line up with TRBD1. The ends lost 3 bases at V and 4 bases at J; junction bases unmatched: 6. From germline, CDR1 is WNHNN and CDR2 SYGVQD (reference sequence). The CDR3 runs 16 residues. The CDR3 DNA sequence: TGCGCCAGCAGTGACGCCGGGACAGGGGGCTTCACTGAAGCTTTCTTT. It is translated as CASSDAGTGGFTEAFF.

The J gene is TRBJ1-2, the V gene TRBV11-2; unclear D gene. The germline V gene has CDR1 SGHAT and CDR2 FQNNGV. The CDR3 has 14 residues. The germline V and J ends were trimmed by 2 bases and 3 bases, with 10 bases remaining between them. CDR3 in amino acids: CASSLSRGDYGYTF. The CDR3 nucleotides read TGTGCCAGCAGCTTATCCCGGGGAGACTATGGCTACACCTTC.